These 8 T cell receptor beta chains were all obtained from the same sample, sequenced in a study of cytomegalovirus exposure and HLA in healthy donors. PCR employed 60 Vbeta and 13 Jbeta primers. Sequencing was performed with immunoSEQ multiplex PCR; in TCRdb, only in-frame clones are kept and a portion is missing. There are about 180,000 clones in the sample; roughly 79% occur only once, and approximately 6.3% lies in the top ten. Sequences were obtained from PBMCs. The origin of the receptors is a man aged 40-55 years in good health and CMV-seropositive.

This clone has just a few counts. The CDR3 loop reads CASSQDSRTEAFF. DNA for the CDR3: TGCGCCAGCAGCCAAGATTCCAGAACTGAAGCTTTCTTT. V is TRBV4-1 and J is TRBJ1-1; D remains unclear. There are 13 residues in the CDR3. CDR1 and CDR2 (germline): MGHRA, YSYEKL. V was trimmed by 0 bases and J by 5 bases, leaving 7 bases between them.

The gene calls are TRBV7-2 and TRBJ1-2; D gene unclear. This CDR3 is built from 13 residues. CDR1 is SGHTA and CDR2 is FQGNSA in the germline V gene. With 5 bases removed from V and 4 bases from J, the gap between germline ends came to 11 bases. Written as DNA, the CDR3 is TGTGCCAGCAGCCCAACTGCTTTCTATGGCTACACCTTC. Protein product: CASSPTAFYGYTF.

The chain employs TRBV30 and TRBJ1-4; 9 bases map to TRBD1. Germline lookup yields CDR1 GTSNPN and CDR2 SVGIG (reference sequence). The CDR3 totals 16 residues. The V segment lost 8 bases and the J segment 7 bases; nucleotides outside the gene matches: 17. CDR3: CALSVGPGTGSEKLFF. DNA of the CDR3: TGTGCCCTGAGTGTAGGGCCCGGGACAGGGAGTGAAAAACTGTTTTTT.

This chain links TRBV18 with TRBJ2-7; D is perhaps TRBD2 (6 bases). Germline V gives CDR1 KGHSH, CDR2 LQKENI. The CDR3 totals 14 residues. Trimming removed 6 bases at V and 3 bases at J, with 15 bases between. The CDR3 DNA sequence: TGTGCCAGCTCCAGGGACTCGACTAACTACGAGCAGTACTTC. Amino acid sequence: CASSRDSTNYEQYF.

The chain carries TRBV15 and TRBJ2-1; 9 bases agree with TRBD1. The germline CDR1 and CDR2 sequences are LNHNV and YYDKDF (reference sequence). With 2 bases clipped from V and 6 bases from J, the junction kept 8 bases outside the gene matches. The CDR3 runs to 16 residues. The CDR3 nucleotides are TGTGCCACCAGCAGAAAAGACAGGGGGTTTCGCAATGAGCAGTTCTTC. This encodes CATSRKDRGFRNEQFF. Based on the CDR3 plus reference TRBV15 and TRBJ2-1, the full variable domain is DAMVIQNPRYQVTQFGKPVTLSCSQTLNHNVMYWYQQKSSQAPKLLFHYYDKDFNNEADTPDNFQSRRPNTSFCFLDIRSPGLGDTAMYLCATSRKDRGFRNEQFFGPGTRLTVL.

The genes are TRBV11-3 and TRBJ2-5; 9 nucleotides line up with TRBD2. V shed 5 bases and J 7 bases; nucleotides not matched to a gene: 14. The CDR3 spans 16 residues. CDR1 is SGHNT, CDR2 YENEEA, per germline. The CDR3 nucleotides read TGTGCCAGCAGCCCCGGTGGAGCGGGAGGTTTCGGGACCCAGTACTTC. This gives the protein CASSPGGAGGFGTQYF.

The rearrangement uses TRBV5-1 and TRBJ2-6; D is unresolved. The CDR3 sequence is 15 residues long. The germline gives CDR1 SGHRS, CDR2 YFSETQ. Trimming removed 7 bases at V and 0 bases at J, with 11 bases between. CDR3 bases: TGCGCCAGCCGTCGTGGCCTCTCTGGGGCCAACGTCCTGACTTTC. Translated: CASRRGLSGANVLTF.

The rearrangement links TRBV2 to TRBJ2-1, with 11 positions matching TRBD2. The CDR3 totals 17 residues. The trim removed 6 bases at V and 2 bases at J, leaving 9 bases unmatched. From germline, CDR1 is SNHLY and CDR2 FYNNEI. This CDR3 is CASRGGLAVSPYNEQFF. The CDR3 coding sequence is TGTGCCAGCAGGGGGGGACTAGCGGTGAGCCCCTACAATGAGCAGTTCTTC.